This T cell receptor (beta chain) was recovered during a study of shared clonotypes between healthy human individuals. Assay used: immunoSEQ multiplex PCR; TCRdb lists only in-frame clones, some missing. The sample gives more than 2 million clones, approximately 94% of which show up once; around 0.13% is in the top ten. Germline V lookup: CDR1 MNHEY, CDR2 SVGAGI. The CDR3 is 15 residues long. Trimming took off 7 bases at V and 0 bases at J, with 15 bases between the two ends. This TCR was sampled from a man in his late teens or twenties in good health. This sequence joins TRBV6-5 and TRBJ2-5; D assignment may be TRBD1 or TRBD2 (6 bases each). Sequencing was done on a sample of naive CD4+ T cells sorted from blood. Subset defined: CD45RA+ positively selected. The CDR3 loop reads CASTLRGLDQETQYF. The CDR3 region has the DNA TGTGCCAGCACCCTACGGGGGCTCGACCAAGAGACCCAGTACTTC.